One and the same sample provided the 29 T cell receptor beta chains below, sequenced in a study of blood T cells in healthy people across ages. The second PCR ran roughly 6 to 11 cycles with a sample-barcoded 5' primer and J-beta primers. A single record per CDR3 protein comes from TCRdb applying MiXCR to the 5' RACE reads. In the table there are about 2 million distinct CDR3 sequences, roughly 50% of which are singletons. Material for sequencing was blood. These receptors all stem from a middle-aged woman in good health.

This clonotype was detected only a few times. The CDR3 nucleotides are TGCAGCTCTCCGAGTGACGGGGGAAACTACAATGAGCAGTTCTTC. Translation: CSSPSDGGNYNEQFF. The genes are TRBV29-1 and TRBJ2-1; maybe TRBD2 (6 bases). V lost 8 bases to trimming and J lost 3 bases, with 20 bases between them. CDR3 size: 15 residues. CDR1 is SQVTM, CDR2 ANQGSEA, per germline.

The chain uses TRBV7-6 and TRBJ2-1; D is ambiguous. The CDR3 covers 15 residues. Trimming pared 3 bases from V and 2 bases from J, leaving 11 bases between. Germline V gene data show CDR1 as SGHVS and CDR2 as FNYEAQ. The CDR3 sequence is CASSFGQIPYNEQFF. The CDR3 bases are TGTGCCAGCAGCTTTGGGCAAATTCCCTACAATGAGCAGTTCTTC.

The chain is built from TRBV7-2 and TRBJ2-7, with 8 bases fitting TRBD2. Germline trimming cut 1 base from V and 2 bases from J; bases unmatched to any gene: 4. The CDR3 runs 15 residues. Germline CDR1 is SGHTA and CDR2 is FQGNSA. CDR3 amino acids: CASSLEPGLAYEQYF. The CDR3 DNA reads TGTGCCAGCAGCTTAGAACCGGGACTAGCCTACGAGCAGTACTTC.

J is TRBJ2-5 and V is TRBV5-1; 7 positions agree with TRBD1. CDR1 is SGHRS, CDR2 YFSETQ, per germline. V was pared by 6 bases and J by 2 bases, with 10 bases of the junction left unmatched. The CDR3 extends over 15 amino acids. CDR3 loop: CASTQEGTVQETQYF. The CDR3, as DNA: TGCGCCAGCACACAAGAGGGGACAGTACAAGAGACCCAGTACTTC.

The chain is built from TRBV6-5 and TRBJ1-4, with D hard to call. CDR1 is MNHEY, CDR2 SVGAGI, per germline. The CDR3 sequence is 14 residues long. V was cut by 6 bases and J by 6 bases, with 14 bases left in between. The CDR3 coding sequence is TGTGCCAGCAGGACCTTTGGAAGGGATGAAAAACTGTTTTTT. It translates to CASRTFGRDEKLFF.

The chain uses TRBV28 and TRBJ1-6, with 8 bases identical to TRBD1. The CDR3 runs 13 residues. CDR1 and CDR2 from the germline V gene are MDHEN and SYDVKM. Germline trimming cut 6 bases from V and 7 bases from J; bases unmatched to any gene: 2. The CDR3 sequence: CASRGQVNSPLHF. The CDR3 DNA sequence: TGTGCCAGCAGGGGACAGGTGAATTCACCCCTCCACTTT.

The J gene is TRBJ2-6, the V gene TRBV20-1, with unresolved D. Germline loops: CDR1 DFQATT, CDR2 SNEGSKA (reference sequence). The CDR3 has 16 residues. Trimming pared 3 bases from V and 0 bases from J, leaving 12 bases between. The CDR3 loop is CSASARTTSGANVLTF. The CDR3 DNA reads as TGCAGTGCTAGTGCGAGGACCACCTCTGGGGCCAACGTCCTGACTTTC.

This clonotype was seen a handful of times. Here the CDR3 reads CSARDHHEQYF. The CDR3 DNA reads TGCAGTGCTAGAGATCATCACGAGCAGTACTTC. V is TRBV20-1 and J is TRBJ2-4; D is unresolved. The end of the DNA aligns better with TRBJ2-7, so the J call may be wrong. This CDR3 is built from 11 residues. The germline gives CDR1 DFQATT, CDR2 SNEGSKA (reference sequence).

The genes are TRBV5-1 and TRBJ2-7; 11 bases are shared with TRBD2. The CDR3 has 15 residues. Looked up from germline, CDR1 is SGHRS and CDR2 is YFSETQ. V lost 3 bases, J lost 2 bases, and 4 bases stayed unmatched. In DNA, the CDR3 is TGCGCCAGCAGCTATTCTAGCGGGGGGACCTACGAGCAGTACTTC. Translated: CASSYSSGGTYEQYF.

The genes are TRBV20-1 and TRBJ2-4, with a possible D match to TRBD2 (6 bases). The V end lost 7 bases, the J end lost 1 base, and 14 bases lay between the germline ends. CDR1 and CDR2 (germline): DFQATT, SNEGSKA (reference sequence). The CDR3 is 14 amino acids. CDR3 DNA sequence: TGCAGTGTGGAGGGACCAATGGCCAAAAACATTCAGTACTTC. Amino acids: CSVEGPMAKNIQYF.

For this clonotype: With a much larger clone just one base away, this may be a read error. CDR3 bases: TGTGCCAGCAACCTGGGCAGGAACTATGGCTACACCTTC. It is translated as CASNLGRNYGYTF. This rearrangement joins TRBV7-2 to TRBJ1-2; D gene ambiguous. This CDR3 has 13 amino acids. CDR1 and CDR2 from the germline V gene are SGHTA and FQGNSA. V shed 7 bases and J shed 2 bases, with 11 bases lying between them.

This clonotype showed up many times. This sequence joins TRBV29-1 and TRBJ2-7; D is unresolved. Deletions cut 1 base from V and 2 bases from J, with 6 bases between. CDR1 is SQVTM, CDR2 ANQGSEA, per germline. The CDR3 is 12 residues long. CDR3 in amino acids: CSVEGQAYEQYF. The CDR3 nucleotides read TGCAGCGTTGAAGGCCAGGCCTACGAGCAGTACTTC.

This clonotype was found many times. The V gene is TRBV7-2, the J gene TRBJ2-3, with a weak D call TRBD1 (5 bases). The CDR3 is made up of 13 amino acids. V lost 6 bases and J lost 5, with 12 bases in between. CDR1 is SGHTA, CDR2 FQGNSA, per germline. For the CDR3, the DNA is TGTGCCAGCAGTCCTCAGGGTGGAGATACGCAGTATTTT. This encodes CASSPQGGDTQYF.

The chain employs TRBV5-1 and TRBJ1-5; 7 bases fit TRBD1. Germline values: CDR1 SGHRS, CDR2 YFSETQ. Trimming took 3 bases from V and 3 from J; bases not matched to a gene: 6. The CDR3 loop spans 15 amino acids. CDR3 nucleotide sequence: TGCGCCAGCAGCTACGCGACAGGGACCAATCAGCCCCAGCATTTT. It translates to CASSYATGTNQPQHF.

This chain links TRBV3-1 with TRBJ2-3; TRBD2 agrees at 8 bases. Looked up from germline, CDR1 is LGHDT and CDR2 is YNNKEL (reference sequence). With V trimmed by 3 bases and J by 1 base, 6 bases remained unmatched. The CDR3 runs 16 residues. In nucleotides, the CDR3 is TGTGCCAGCAGCCATGATAGCGGGGCTCGCACAGATACGCAGTATTTT. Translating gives CASSHDSGARTDTQYF.

The CDR3 nucleotides are TGTGCCAGCAGCCCATCAGCGGGGGCCTCCTACAATGAGCAGTTCTTC. Translating gives CASSPSAGASYNEQFF. The chain recombines TRBV5-4 with TRBJ2-1; 8 bases map to TRBD2. The CDR3 is 16 amino acids. V shed 4 bases, J shed 0 bases, and the junction held 6 bases outside the gene matches. CDR1 is SGHNT and CDR2 is YYREEE in the germline V gene (reference sequence). Using reference TRBV5-4 and TRBJ2-1 for the parts outside the CDR3, the full variable domain is ETGVTQSPTHLIKTRGQQVTLRCSSQSGHNTVSWYQQALGQGPQFIFQYYREEENGRGNFPPRFSGLQFPNYSSELNVNALELDDSALYLCASSPSAGASYNEQFFGPGTRLTVL.

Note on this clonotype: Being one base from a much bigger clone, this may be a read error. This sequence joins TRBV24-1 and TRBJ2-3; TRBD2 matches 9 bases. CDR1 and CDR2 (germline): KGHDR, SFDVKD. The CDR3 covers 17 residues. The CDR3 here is CATSDWASGASIDTQYF. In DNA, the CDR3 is TGTGCCACCAGTGATTGGGCTAGCGGGGCCAGCATAGATACGCAGTATTTT.

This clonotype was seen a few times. The CDR3, as DNA: TGTGCCAGCAGCGACGGCGACAGGGGGCTTTTAGATGAGCAGTTCTTC. Its translation is CASSDGDRGLLDEQFF. This rearrangement joins TRBV6-1 to TRBJ2-1; 10 positions match TRBD1. The length of the CDR3 is 16 residues. The V and J ends lost 6 bases and 8 bases, in that order; junction bases with no gene match: 13. Germline V gives CDR1 MNHNS, CDR2 SASEGT.

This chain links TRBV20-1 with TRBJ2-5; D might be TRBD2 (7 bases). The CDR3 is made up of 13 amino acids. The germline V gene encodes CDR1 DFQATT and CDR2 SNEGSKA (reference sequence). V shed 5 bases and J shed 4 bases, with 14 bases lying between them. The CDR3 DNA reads TGCAGTGCTGGAGGGGGGGCTCGAGAGACCCAGTACTTC. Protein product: CSAGGGARETQYF.

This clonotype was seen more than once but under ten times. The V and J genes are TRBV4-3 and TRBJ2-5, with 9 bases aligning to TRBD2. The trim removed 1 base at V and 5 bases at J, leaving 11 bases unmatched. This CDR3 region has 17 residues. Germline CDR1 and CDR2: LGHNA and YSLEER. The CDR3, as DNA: TGCGCCAGCAGCCAAGGCTCCGGGCTAGCGGGGTTGGAGACCCAGTACTTC. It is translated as CASSQGSGLAGLETQYF.

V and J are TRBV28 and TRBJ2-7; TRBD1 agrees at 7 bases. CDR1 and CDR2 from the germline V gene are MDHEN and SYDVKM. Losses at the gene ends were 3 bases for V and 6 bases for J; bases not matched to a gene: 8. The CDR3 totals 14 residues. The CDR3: CASSFATGISEQYF. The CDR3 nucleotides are TGTGCCAGCAGTTTCGCGACAGGGATAAGCGAGCAGTACTTC.

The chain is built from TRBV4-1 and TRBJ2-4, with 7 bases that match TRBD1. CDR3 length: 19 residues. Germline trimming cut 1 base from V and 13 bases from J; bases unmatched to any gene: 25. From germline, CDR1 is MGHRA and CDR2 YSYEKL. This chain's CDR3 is CASSQVRLTGSFTVREQYF. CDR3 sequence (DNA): TGCGCCAGCAGCCAAGTTCGGCTGACAGGGAGTTTTACCGTGAGAGAGCAGTACTTC.

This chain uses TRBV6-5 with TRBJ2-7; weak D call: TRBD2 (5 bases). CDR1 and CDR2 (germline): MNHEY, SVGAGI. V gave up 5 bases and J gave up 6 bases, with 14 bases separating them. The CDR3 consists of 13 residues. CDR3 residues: CASSEPNRGEQYF. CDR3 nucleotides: TGTGCCAGCAGTGAACCCAATCGGGGCGAGCAGTACTTC.

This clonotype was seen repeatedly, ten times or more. The DNA of the CDR3 is TGTGCCAGCAGTTCTACCGGGGCCAAAAACATTCAGTACTTC. Protein sequence: CASSSTGAKNIQYF. This sequence joins TRBV5-6 and TRBJ2-4; no clear D gene. V lost 5 bases, J lost 1 base, and 10 bases lay in between. CDR3 length equals 14 residues. Germline-derived CDR1 and CDR2 are SGHDT and YYEEEE.

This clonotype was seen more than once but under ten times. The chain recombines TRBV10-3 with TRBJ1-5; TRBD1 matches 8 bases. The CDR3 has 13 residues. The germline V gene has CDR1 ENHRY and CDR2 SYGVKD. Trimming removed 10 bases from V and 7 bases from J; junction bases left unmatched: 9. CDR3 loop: CANQDRVGQPQHF. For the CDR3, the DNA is TGTGCCAACCAGGACAGGGTTGGGCAGCCCCAGCATTTT.

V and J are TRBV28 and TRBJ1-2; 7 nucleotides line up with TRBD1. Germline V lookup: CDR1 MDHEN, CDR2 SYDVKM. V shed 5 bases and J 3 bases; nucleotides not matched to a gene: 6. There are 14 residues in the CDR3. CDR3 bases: TGTGCCAGCAGTGACAGGGTCCTCTACTATGGCTACACCTTC. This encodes CASSDRVLYYGYTF.

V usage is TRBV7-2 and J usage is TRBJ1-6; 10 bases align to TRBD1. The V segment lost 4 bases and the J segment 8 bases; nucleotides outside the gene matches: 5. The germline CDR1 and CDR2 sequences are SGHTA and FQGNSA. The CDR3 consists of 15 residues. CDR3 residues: CASSSGGTGDSPLHF. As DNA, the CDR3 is TGTGCCAGCAGCTCAGGGGGGACAGGGGATTCACCCCTCCACTTT.

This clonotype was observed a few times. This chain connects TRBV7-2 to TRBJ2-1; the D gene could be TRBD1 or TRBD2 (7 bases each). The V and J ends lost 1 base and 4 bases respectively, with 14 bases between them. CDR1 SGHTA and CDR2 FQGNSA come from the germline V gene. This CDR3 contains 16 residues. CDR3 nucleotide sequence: TGTGCCAGCAGCTTAGTTCCAGGGGGGGGGTACAATGAGCAGTTCTTC. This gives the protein CASSLVPGGGYNEQFF.

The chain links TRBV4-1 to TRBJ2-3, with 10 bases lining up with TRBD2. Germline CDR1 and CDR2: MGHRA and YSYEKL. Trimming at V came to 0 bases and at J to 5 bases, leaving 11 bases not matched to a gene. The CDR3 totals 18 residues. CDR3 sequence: CASSQDRIAGGRGDTQYF. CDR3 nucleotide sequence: TGCGCCAGCAGCCAAGATCGGATAGCGGGGGGCCGTGGAGATACGCAGTATTTT.